The 22 T cell receptor beta chains presented below share a single source sample, sequenced in a study of PD-L1 blockade in urothelial cancer. The sample's time point: pretreatment peripheral blood. Repertoires were generated with immunoSEQ multiplex PCR, while TCRdb's copy carries only in-frame clones and drops some. The sample has about 87,000 clones; less than 90% are singletons. Sequencing used PBMCs, obtained around atezolizumab (anti-PD-L1) treatment. The source is a man aged 55 to 69 with urothelial cancer.

V and J are TRBV19 and TRBJ2-2; no reliable D call. Per germline, CDR1 LNHDA and CDR2 SQIVND (reference sequence). The CDR3 runs 16 residues. V lost 1 base and J 2 bases, leaving 11 bases between the germline ends. Here the CDR3 DNA reads TGTGCCAGTAGTATAGTGAGTAGCCGAAACACCGGGGAGCTGTTTTTT. Residues: CASSIVSSRNTGELFF.

The gene calls are TRBV7-9 and TRBJ2-2; TRBD1 matches 10 bases. CDR1 SEHNR and CDR2 FQNEAQ come from the germline V gene (reference sequence). CDR3 size: 15 residues. Trimming removed 3 bases from V and 6 bases from J; junction bases left unmatched: 4. CDR3 sequence reads: CASSFAGQGAGELFF. CDR3 nucleotides: TGTGCCAGCAGCTTCGCCGGACAGGGGGCCGGGGAGCTGTTTTTT.

This chain uses TRBV6-5 with TRBJ2-7, with 7 bases aligning to TRBD1. Germline CDR1 MNHEY, CDR2 SVGAGI. The ends lost 6 bases at V and 2 bases at J; junction bases unmatched: 10. The CDR3 has 15 amino acids. The CDR3 loop reads CASSLGSGGPYEQYF. The CDR3 coding sequence is TGTGCCAGCAGCTTGGGGTCAGGGGGACCCTACGAGCAGTACTTC.

The chain links TRBV19 to TRBJ2-7; TRBD2 might be the D (5 bases). The CDR3 sequence is 13 residues long. Germline V lookup: CDR1 LNHDA, CDR2 SQIVND (reference sequence). V shed 5 bases and J shed 1 base, with 9 bases lying between them. The CDR3 coding sequence is TGTGCCAGTAGTTCGGGATTTTCCTACGAGCAGTACTTC. Protein: CASSSGFSYEQYF.

V usage is TRBV4-1 and J usage is TRBJ2-5; possible D gene TRBD2, 5 bases. Deletions cut 4 bases from V and 2 bases from J, with 8 bases between. This CDR3 has 13 residues. Germline V gene sequence: CDR1 MGHRA, CDR2 YSYEKL. This chain's CDR3 is CASSRSGQETQYF. The CDR3 nucleotides read TGCGCCAGCAGCCGGAGCGGTCAAGAGACCCAGTACTTC.

The rearrangement uses TRBV7-2 and TRBJ1-6; D possibly corresponds to TRBD1 (6 bases). V was pared by 5 bases and J by 14 bases, with 19 bases between. The CDR3 is 14 residues long. CDR1 is SGHTA and CDR2 is FQGNSA in the germline V gene. This CDR3 reads CASSPMDRRPSLHF. The CDR3 region has the DNA TGTGCCAGCAGCCCAATGGACAGACGTCCCTCCCTCCACTTT.

This clone was observed a single time. The rearrangement uses TRBV6-1 and TRBJ2-7; 10 nucleotides match TRBD2. J lost 6 bases, V lost 7 bases, and 6 bases had no gene match. Germline V gene sequence: CDR1 MNHNS, CDR2 SASEGT. The CDR3 is made up of 13 amino acids. The CDR3 region has the DNA TGTGCCAGCACTCAAGCGGGAGGGTTCGAGCAGTACTTC. This translates into CASTQAGGFEQYF.

A few counts support this clone. The chain carries TRBV7-9 and TRBJ2-7; 7 bases fit TRBD2. V lost 6 bases, J lost 2 bases, and 19 bases stayed unmatched. Germline assignment: CDR1 SEHNR and CDR2 FQNEAQ (reference sequence). This CDR3 region has 18 residues. The DNA for the CDR3 is TGTGCCAGCAGTTCAGGTTGGAGCGGGACGAGGGTGGCCTACGAGCAGTACTTC. Translating it yields CASSSGWSGTRVAYEQYF.

V is TRBV5-1 and J is TRBJ1-1; 12 bases line up with TRBD1. The length of the CDR3 is 14 residues. Germline V gene sequence: CDR1 SGHRS, CDR2 YFSETQ. The V gene end was trimmed by 4 bases and the J gene end by 8 bases; junction bases not matched to a gene: 6. Written as DNA, the CDR3 is TGCGCCAGCAGCAGGGGACAGGGGGCGAAAGAAGCTTTCTTT. Its protein is CASSRGQGAKEAFF.

Only one count was recorded for this clone. The chain carries TRBV18 and TRBJ2-3; the match to TRBD2 covers 14 bases. V gave up 4 bases and J gave up 11 bases; unmatched junction bases: 8. From germline, CDR1 is KGHSH and CDR2 LQKENI. The CDR3 is 15 amino acids. CDR3 sequence: CASSRGLAGDPEQYF. CDR3 nucleotides: TGTGCCAGCTCACGGGGACTAGCGGGGGACCCAGAGCAGTATTTT.

The CDR3 nucleotides read TGTGCCAGCAGCCCGATACCGGGACAGCCAACTAGCGGGGGGAAGGAGACCCAGTACTTC. Translated: CASSPIPGQPTSGGKETQYF. J is TRBJ2-5 and V is TRBV5-5, with TRBD2 matching over 12 bases. The germline gives CDR1 SGHKS, CDR2 YYEKEE (reference sequence). The CDR3 is 20 residues long. Trimming removed 4 bases from V and 5 bases from J; junction bases left unmatched: 21.

About this clone itself: The junction shows a germline mismatch at one end, possibly a read error. The rearrangement links TRBV6-5 to TRBJ1-6; 8 nucleotides line up with TRBD1. Germline lookup yields CDR1 MNHEY and CDR2 SVGAGI. This CDR3 spans 15 amino acids. CDR3 bases: TGTGCCAGCAGTCCCGACAGGGGCGGTAATTCACCCCCCCACTTT. It is translated as CASSPDRGGNSPPHF.

The rearrangement uses TRBV10-1 and TRBJ2-1; D gene ambiguous. CDR3 length equals 13 residues. The germline V and J ends were trimmed by 3 bases and 4 bases, with 7 bases remaining between them. Germline values: CDR1 WNHNN, CDR2 SYGVQD (reference sequence). The CDR3 loop reads CASSETPYNEQFF. For the CDR3, the DNA is TGCGCCAGCAGTGAAACACCTTACAATGAGCAGTTCTTC.

This clone was observed a single time. This chain joins TRBV5-1 and TRBJ2-1; TRBD2 might be the D (5 bases). From germline, CDR1 is SGHRS and CDR2 YFSETQ. CDR3 size: 13 residues. V lost 6 bases, J lost 4 bases, and 11 bases lay in between. The CDR3 loop reads CASTGIAYNEQFF. CDR3 sequence (DNA): TGCGCCAGCACCGGAATAGCGTACAATGAGCAGTTCTTC. Looking up the rest from reference TRBV5-1 and TRBJ2-1 gives the full variable domain: KAGVTQTPRYLIKTRGQQVTLSCSPISGHRSVSWYQQTPGQGLQFLFEYFSETQRNKGNFPGRFSGRQFSNSRSEMNVSTLELGDSALYLCASTGIAYNEQFFGPGTRLTVL.

The rearrangement joins TRBV5-4 to TRBJ2-5, with 7 bases aligning to TRBD1. The CDR3 is made up of 15 amino acids. Unmatched junction bases numbered 5, after V lost 2 bases and J lost 1 base. Looked up from germline, CDR1 is SGHNT and CDR2 is YYREEE (reference sequence). The CDR3 protein is CASSLTGTAQETQYF. The CDR3 DNA reads TGTGCCAGCAGCTTAACCGGGACAGCCCAAGAGACCCAGTACTTC.

The gene calls are TRBV5-4 and TRBJ1-1, with 7 bases fitting TRBD1. CDR3 length: 13 residues. In germline, CDR1 is SGHNT, CDR2 YYREEE (reference sequence). With V trimmed by 3 bases and J by 6 bases, 5 bases remained unmatched. CDR3 in amino acids: CASSSGQVPEAFF. CDR3 DNA sequence: TGTGCCAGCAGCTCTGGACAGGTCCCTGAAGCTTTCTTT.

The chain links TRBV5-5 to TRBJ2-1, with 11 bases aligning to TRBD2. The CDR3 is 15 amino acids. Trimming at V came to 6 bases and at J to 6 bases, leaving 8 bases not matched to a gene. The germline V gene encodes CDR1 SGHKS and CDR2 YYEKEE (reference sequence). CDR3 sequence: CASNINSGRANEQFF. Written as DNA, the CDR3 is TGTGCCAGCAATATTAATAGCGGGAGGGCCAATGAGCAGTTCTTC.

The V call is TRBV5-1, the J call TRBJ2-5; 8 bases fit TRBD2. Trimming took 0 bases from V and 3 from J; bases not matched to a gene: 7. CDR1 and CDR2 from the germline V gene are SGHRS and YFSETQ. The CDR3 extends over 16 amino acids. The CDR3 DNA is TGCGCCAGCAGCTTGGAAGGTCGGGGGGGTAAAGAGACCCAGTACTTC. This translates into CASSLEGRGGKETQYF.

This clone was seen a few times. V gene TRBV25-1 combines with J gene TRBJ2-1; 9 bases match TRBD2. Germline CDR1 reads MGHDK; CDR2 reads SYGVNS. The V and J ends lost 10 bases and 9 bases, in that order; junction bases with no gene match: 10. The CDR3 runs 13 residues. In nucleotides, the CDR3 is TGTGCCACATCCGGGACTAGCCGGGTTGAGCAGTTCTTC. Its translation is CATSGTSRVEQFF.

The chain joins TRBV5-4 to TRBJ2-5; TRBD1 is a possible D gene (6 bases). The germline gives CDR1 SGHNT, CDR2 YYREEE (reference sequence). This CDR3 comprises 14 residues. V lost 4 bases and J 1 base, leaving 11 bases between the germline ends. As DNA, the CDR3 is TGTGCCAGCAGCCGCCGGGACACCCAAGAGACCCAGTACTTC. This encodes CASSRRDTQETQYF.

The chain combines TRBV18 with TRBJ1-1; perhaps TRBD1 as D (5 bases). The CDR3 runs 14 residues. V was cut by 4 bases and J by 1 base, with 10 bases left in between. In germline, CDR1 is KGHSH, CDR2 LQKENI. CDR3 bases: TGTGCCAGCTCACTCGGGGGACCGAACACTGAAGCTTTCTTT. Translated, it gives CASSLGGPNTEAFF.

V gene TRBV18 combines with J gene TRBJ2-2, with 9 bases matching TRBD2. Germline V gene sequence: CDR1 KGHSH, CDR2 LQKENI. The CDR3 runs to 19 residues. V trimming: 4 bases; J trimming: 0 bases; junction bases outside the gene matches: 12. The CDR3 spells CASSLSGPSGAANTGELFF. The CDR3 bases are TGTGCCAGCTCACTAAGTGGCCCTAGCGGGGCAGCGAACACCGGGGAGCTGTTTTTT. The whole variable domain, filled in from reference TRBV18 and TRBJ2-2, reads NAGVMQNPRHLVRRRGQEARLRCSPMKGHSHVYWYRQLPEEGLKFMVYLQKENIIDESGMPKERFSAEFPKEGPSILRIQQVVRGDSAAYFCASSLSGPSGAANTGELFFGEGSRLTVL.